Given below is one TCR beta chain in context. It has no known antigen specificity. Base quality data are lacking; no much larger clone is found one base away. The germline V gene provides CDR1 SGDLS and CDR2 YYNGEE. The CDR3 sequence holds 17 residues, the cysteine and phenylalanine included. Just the 51-base CDR3 DNA is kept, in frame starting at base 1. Germline trimming: 3 bases from V, 6 bases from J; junction bases outside gene matches: 13. These data originate in a study of somatic mutations in cytotoxic T cells in rheumatoid arthritis (dated 2017 in TCRdb). Regarding the study in general: Before any treatment started and right after they were diagnosed, patients gave peripheral blood samples (about 27 ml EDTA). Some V beta antibody-stained T-cell populations were flow-sorted on a FACSAria II or Sony SH800 at nearly 100% purity, and sorted V beta1+ cells also underwent TCRB sequencing. Patient and control groups had essentially identical median ages. A total of 65 rheumatoid arthritis patients and 15 to 25 healthy controls underwent TCRB deep sequencing. To characterize clonality, the study used TCRB deep sequencing while asking whether somatic mutations are carried by expanded CD8+ T-cell clones in newly diagnosed, untreated rheumatoid arthritis.

Positive magnetic bead selection on an AutoMACS was used to isolate CD4+ and CD8+ cells, with flow cytometry used to check purity. Clonal expansions were first screened by flow cytometry with a TCR V beta antibody panel, then characterized by TCRB deep sequencing of sorted CD8+ fractions. Peripheral blood mononuclear cells were isolated by Ficoll-Paque PLUS density gradient separation. DNA was extracted from CD4-enriched, CD8-enriched or PBMC samples with Nucleospin Tissue or Tissue XS kits and quantified with a Qubit 2.0 fluorometer. General findings and caveats noted by the study authors: The slight underrepresentation of TRBV07 in patients was not corrected for multiple comparisons. Viral specificity could not be ruled out by absence from virus-specific databases, and the antigen targets of the expanded CD8+ clones remained unknown. There was no significant difference in CD8+ T-cell clonality between rheumatoid arthritis patients and age-matched healthy controls. In 8 of 65 patients the largest CD8+ clone exceeded 20% of CD8+ cells, and several identical CD8+ TCRB sequences were shared between blood and synovial fluid. CD8+ clonality increased with age in patients (Spearman r of about 0.45) but not in healthy controls.

Sequencing of TCRB CDR3 was done on genomic DNA with the immunoSEQ assay. Regarding the original processing steps: Patient CD8+ clones larger than 1% were compared against published virus-specific TCRB sequences, and only a few matched. Analyses were restricted to productive TCRB rearrangements. A clone was defined by a unique TCRB CDR3 sequence, and clonality was computed as a productive clonality index based on Shannon entropy. To calculate repertoire overlap between two samples, the template counts of each clone were considered relative to each sample's total templates. A correlation with a Spearman r of around 0.6 was found between V-gene usage by flow cytometry and V-gene usage by TCRB sequencing. The clones in this table, taken by TCRdb from immuneACCESS, are in-frame only. Not every clone is retained; where verified, under half of the shortfall comes from an unresolved V gene, and the cause of the rest is unknown. V and J calls and clone size are as listed in that table; D and trimming were resolved from the DNA. The sample table records some 20,000 clones; approximately 83% of these occur just once. About 15% of the sample belongs to the ten largest clones.

The sample taken for sequencing was CD8+ T cells sorted from blood. This TCR was sampled from an adult with rheumatoid arthritis. Here the chain combines TRBV9 and TRBJ2-3, with 10 bases aligning to TRBD2. The nucleotide sequence is TGTGCCAGCAGCGGACTTTCTAGCGGGAGCCCCCGGGATACGCAGTATTTT. This gives the protein CASSGLSSGSPRDTQYF.